A selection of T cell receptor beta chains follows, all from one sample in a study of blood T cells in healthy people across ages. TCRdb reprocessed the 5' RACE reads via MiXCR and lists one record per CDR3 protein. The table includes about 290,000 distinct CDR3 sequences, 25% to 30% detected once. The sample consisted of blood. These receptors were taken from a woman aged 70-85 years in good health. Both conserved end residues are part of each CDR3. A D gene is named only where the DNA matches it firmly. Not all rows give a size; the values are once, few, many and, for expanded clones, a class.

>few|NA|TRBJ2-3|TRBV4-3
TGCGCCAGCAGCCAAGATTTAACCACAGATACGCAGTATTTT
CASSQDLTTDTQYF
>few|NA|TRBJ2-3|TRBV7-2
TGTGCCAGCAGCTTTAGCTCAGATACGCAGTATTTT
CASSFSSDTQYF
>few|NA|TRBJ2-7|TRBV5-8
TGTGCCAGCAGCTTGGCCCCCACGGGAGTAGTCCACGAGCAGTACTTC
CASSLAPTGVVHEQYF
>few|NA|TRBJ2-7|TRBV7-2
TGTGCCAGCAGCTTAGCCCACCCGACCTACGAGCAGTACTTC
CASSLAHPTYEQYF
>NA|NA|TRBJ2-1|TRBV6-2/TRBV6-3
TGTGCCAGTGCTAGAAGGGATGAGCAGTTCTTC
CASARRDEQFF
>few|NA|TRBJ2-7|TRBV27
TGTGCCAGCAGTCCGACGGGCCCCTACGAGCAGTACTTC
CASSPTGPYEQYF
>few|TRBD1|TRBJ2-7|TRBV4-3
TGCGCCAGCAGCCAAGATGAAACAGGGGTTGACGAGCAGTACTTC
CASSQDETGVDEQYF
>NA|NA|TRBJ2-7|TRBV29-1
TGCAGCGCTGGAACTACCGCCTACGAGCAGTACTTC
CSAGTTAYEQYF
>NA|NA|TRBJ1-2|TRBV5-1
TGCGCCAGCAGCCCTGACACAATTTGGGGCTACACCTTC
CASSPDTIWGYTF
>NA|TRBD1|TRBJ1-2|TRBV29-1
TGCAGCGTTACGGAGACAGGGGAAGGTGGCTACACCTTC
CSVTETGEGGYTF
>NA|NA|TRBJ1-1|TRBV28
TGTGCCAGCAGTTTAAGTTTCAACCCCTCTAAGGGTGTGGCTTTCTTT
CASSLSFNPSKGVAFF
>NA|NA|TRBJ2-5|TRBV28
TGTGCCAGCAGTCCATCTCTAGCAGGGAAGACCCAGTACTTC
CASSPSLAGKTQYF
>few|TRBD2|TRBJ2-1|TRBV5-1
TGCGCCAGCAGAGGGACTAGCGGGAGTTCCCCCTCCTACAATGAGCAGTTCTTC
CASRGTSGSSPSYNEQFF
>few|NA|TRBJ1-1|TRBV6-2/TRBV6-3
TGTGCCAGCAGTTACTGGCCGGGCCAGAACGAAGCTTTCTTT
CASSYWPGQNEAFF
>NA|NA|TRBJ2-7|TRBV6-2/TRBV6-3
TGTGCCAGCACCCAAAGGTTGCGAAACTCCTACGAGCAGTACTTC
CASTQRLRNSYEQYF
>many|NA|TRBJ2-5|TRBV5-1
TGCGCCAGCACCCCCACAGACAGGCTCCAAGAGACCCAGTACTTC
CASTPTDRLQETQYF
>few|NA|TRBJ2-7|TRBV28
TGTGCCAGCAGTCCAACAGGACAGACCTCTCTCGAGCAGTACTTC
CASSPTGQTSLEQYF
>NA|NA|TRBJ2-3|TRBV7-3
TGTGCCAGCAGCTTATGGGTCACAGATACGCAGTATTTT
CASSLWVTDTQYF
>NA|NA|TRBJ1-5|TRBV6-2/TRBV6-3
TGTGCCAGCAGTTACGGGGCGGGCGGGAAGAATCAGCCCCAGCATTTT
CASSYGAGGKNQPQHF
>NA|NA|TRBJ1-2|TRBV28
TGTGCCAGTCACGGTGGGAGTCGCCACCTCAGATATGGCTACACCTTC
CASHGGSRHLRYGYTF
>few|NA|TRBJ2-5|TRBV6-5
TGTGCCAGCAGTTACTCGTTTGGGCCAGAGACCCAGTACTTC
CASSYSFGPETQYF
>NA|NA|TRBJ1-2|TRBV28
TGTGCCAGCAGTCCCTCGGGGGGCTACACCTTC
CASSPSGGYTF
>NA|NA|TRBJ1-1|TRBV29-1
TGCAGCGTTGGGATCACTGAAGCTTTCTTT
CSVGITEAFF
>few|TRBD2|TRBJ2-5|TRBV12-3/TRBV12-4
TGTGCCAGCAGGCCCGCTAGCGGGGACCGTGAGACCCAGTACTTC
CASRPASGDRETQYF
>NA|NA|TRBJ2-3|TRBV5-1
TGCGCCAGCAGCTTGGGTGATATAGCGGATACGCAGTATTTT
CASSLGDIADTQYF
>few|TRBD1|TRBJ2-7|TRBV29-1
TGCAGCGTTGAGGGACAGGCCTACGAGCAGTACTTC
CSVEGQAYEQYF
>NA|NA|TRBJ2-1|TRBV4-1
TGCGCCAGCAGCCAAGTCCTAGCACGCAACAATGAGCAGTTCTTC
CASSQVLARNNEQFF
>NA|NA|TRBJ2-1|TRBV7-3
TGTGCCAGCAGGTTGGGTACCGGGACAGAGCAGTTCTTC
CASRLGTGTEQFF
>few|TRBD2|TRBJ2-1|TRBV28
TGTGCCAGCAGTTTAGGGACTAGCGGGAGTTATGAGCAGTTCTTC
CASSLGTSGSYEQFF
>few|NA|TRBJ2-3|TRBV20-1
TGCAGTGCTAGTCTACCTAGCACAGATACGCAGTATTTT
CSASLPSTDTQYF
>few|TRBD1|TRBJ1-1|TRBV20-1
TGCAGTGCTTCCGACAGGGGGACGAACACTGAAGCTTTCTTT
CSASDRGTNTEAFF
>NA|NA|TRBJ2-5|TRBV6-1
TGTGTCAGCTGCCTAGGGCAGCAAGAGACCCAGTACTTC
CVSCLGQQETQYF
>few|TRBD2|TRBJ2-7|TRBV19
TGTGCCAGTAGGGGCGGGGGATCCTACGAGCAGTACTTC
CASRGGGSYEQYF
>NA|TRBD1|TRBJ2-5|TRBV20-1
TGCAGTGCCAGGGACAGGGAGGGACCCACGTTCTTC
CSARDREGPTFF
>few|NA|TRBJ1-2|TRBV10-3
TGTGCCATCAGTGACCCGAGCTCCTATGGCTACACCTTC
CAISDPSSYGYTF
>NA|NA|TRBJ2-7|TRBV2
TGTGCCAGCAGGGGCGTCGATTACGAGCAGTACTTC
CASRGVDYEQYF
>once|TRBD1|TRBJ1-6|TRBV7-2
TGTGCCAGCAGCTTCACAGGGGGAAGCTCACCCCTCCACTTT
CASSFTGGSSPLHF
>few|NA|TRBJ1-4|TRBV11-2
TGTGCCAGCAGCACCGCAACTAATGAAAAACTGTTTTTT
CASSTATNEKLFF
>NA|NA|TRBJ2-1|TRBV7-9
TGTGCCAGCGTCAAGGGCTCCTACAATGAGCAGTTCTTC
CASVKGSYNEQFF
>NA|NA|TRBJ1-2|TRBV6-5
TGTGCCAGCACCACCGGGGTAGGCTATGGCTACACCTTC
CASTTGVGYGYTF
>NA|NA|TRBJ1-4|TRBV7-2
TGTGCCAGCAGCTTACCTGCCCGGGGCGGGTCGGAAAAACTGTTTTTT
CASSLPARGGSEKLFF
>few|NA|TRBJ1-1|TRBV19
TGTGCCAGTAGATTGGACAGTTACACTGAAGCTTTCTTT
CASRLDSYTEAFF
>NA|TRBD2|TRBJ2-1|TRBV20-1
TGCAGTGCAGAACTAGCGGGAGAGGGCAATGAGCAGTTCTTC
CSAELAGEGNEQFF
>few|TRBD1|TRBJ1-2|TRBV5-1
TGCGCCAGCAGCGGTTCCGGGACAGGCGATACTGACTATGGCTACACCTTC
CASSGSGTGDTDYGYTF
>NA|NA|TRBJ1-6|TRBV12-3/TRBV12-4
TGTGCCAGCAGTTCCCCGAAGAGCTCCTATAATTCACCCCTCCACTTT
CASSSPKSSYNSPLHF
>NA|TRBD1|TRBJ1-2|TRBV2
TGTGCCAGCAGGCGTACGGGACAGCCTAACTATGGCTACACCTTC
CASRRTGQPNYGYTF
>NA|NA|TRBJ2-7|TRBV20-1
TGCAGTGCTCAGCCCCAGGGCAACAAGCAGTACTTC
CSAQPQGNKQYF
>NA|NA|TRBJ2-5|TRBV5-1
TGCGCCAGCAGCTTGGCCGGGGAGTTCGTGGGGGAGACCCAGTACTTC
CASSLAGEFVGETQYF
>NA|NA|TRBJ2-2|TRBV2
TGTGCCAGCAGTGAATTGGGCCTGGGCACCGGGGAGCTGTTTTTT
CASSELGLGTGELFF
>few|NA|TRBJ2-5|TRBV2
TGTGCCAGGGGTGCAGGGAAACTCCAAGAGACCCAGTACTTC
CARGAGKLQETQYF
>NA|TRBD1|TRBJ2-4|TRBV7-2
TGTGCCAGCAGCTTCACAGGGACAGCTAAAAACATTCAGTACTTC
CASSFTGTAKNIQYF
>NA|NA|TRBJ2-6|TRBV7-9
TGTGCCAGCAGCGTCGCTTCTGGGGCCAACGTCCTGACTTTC
CASSVASGANVLTF